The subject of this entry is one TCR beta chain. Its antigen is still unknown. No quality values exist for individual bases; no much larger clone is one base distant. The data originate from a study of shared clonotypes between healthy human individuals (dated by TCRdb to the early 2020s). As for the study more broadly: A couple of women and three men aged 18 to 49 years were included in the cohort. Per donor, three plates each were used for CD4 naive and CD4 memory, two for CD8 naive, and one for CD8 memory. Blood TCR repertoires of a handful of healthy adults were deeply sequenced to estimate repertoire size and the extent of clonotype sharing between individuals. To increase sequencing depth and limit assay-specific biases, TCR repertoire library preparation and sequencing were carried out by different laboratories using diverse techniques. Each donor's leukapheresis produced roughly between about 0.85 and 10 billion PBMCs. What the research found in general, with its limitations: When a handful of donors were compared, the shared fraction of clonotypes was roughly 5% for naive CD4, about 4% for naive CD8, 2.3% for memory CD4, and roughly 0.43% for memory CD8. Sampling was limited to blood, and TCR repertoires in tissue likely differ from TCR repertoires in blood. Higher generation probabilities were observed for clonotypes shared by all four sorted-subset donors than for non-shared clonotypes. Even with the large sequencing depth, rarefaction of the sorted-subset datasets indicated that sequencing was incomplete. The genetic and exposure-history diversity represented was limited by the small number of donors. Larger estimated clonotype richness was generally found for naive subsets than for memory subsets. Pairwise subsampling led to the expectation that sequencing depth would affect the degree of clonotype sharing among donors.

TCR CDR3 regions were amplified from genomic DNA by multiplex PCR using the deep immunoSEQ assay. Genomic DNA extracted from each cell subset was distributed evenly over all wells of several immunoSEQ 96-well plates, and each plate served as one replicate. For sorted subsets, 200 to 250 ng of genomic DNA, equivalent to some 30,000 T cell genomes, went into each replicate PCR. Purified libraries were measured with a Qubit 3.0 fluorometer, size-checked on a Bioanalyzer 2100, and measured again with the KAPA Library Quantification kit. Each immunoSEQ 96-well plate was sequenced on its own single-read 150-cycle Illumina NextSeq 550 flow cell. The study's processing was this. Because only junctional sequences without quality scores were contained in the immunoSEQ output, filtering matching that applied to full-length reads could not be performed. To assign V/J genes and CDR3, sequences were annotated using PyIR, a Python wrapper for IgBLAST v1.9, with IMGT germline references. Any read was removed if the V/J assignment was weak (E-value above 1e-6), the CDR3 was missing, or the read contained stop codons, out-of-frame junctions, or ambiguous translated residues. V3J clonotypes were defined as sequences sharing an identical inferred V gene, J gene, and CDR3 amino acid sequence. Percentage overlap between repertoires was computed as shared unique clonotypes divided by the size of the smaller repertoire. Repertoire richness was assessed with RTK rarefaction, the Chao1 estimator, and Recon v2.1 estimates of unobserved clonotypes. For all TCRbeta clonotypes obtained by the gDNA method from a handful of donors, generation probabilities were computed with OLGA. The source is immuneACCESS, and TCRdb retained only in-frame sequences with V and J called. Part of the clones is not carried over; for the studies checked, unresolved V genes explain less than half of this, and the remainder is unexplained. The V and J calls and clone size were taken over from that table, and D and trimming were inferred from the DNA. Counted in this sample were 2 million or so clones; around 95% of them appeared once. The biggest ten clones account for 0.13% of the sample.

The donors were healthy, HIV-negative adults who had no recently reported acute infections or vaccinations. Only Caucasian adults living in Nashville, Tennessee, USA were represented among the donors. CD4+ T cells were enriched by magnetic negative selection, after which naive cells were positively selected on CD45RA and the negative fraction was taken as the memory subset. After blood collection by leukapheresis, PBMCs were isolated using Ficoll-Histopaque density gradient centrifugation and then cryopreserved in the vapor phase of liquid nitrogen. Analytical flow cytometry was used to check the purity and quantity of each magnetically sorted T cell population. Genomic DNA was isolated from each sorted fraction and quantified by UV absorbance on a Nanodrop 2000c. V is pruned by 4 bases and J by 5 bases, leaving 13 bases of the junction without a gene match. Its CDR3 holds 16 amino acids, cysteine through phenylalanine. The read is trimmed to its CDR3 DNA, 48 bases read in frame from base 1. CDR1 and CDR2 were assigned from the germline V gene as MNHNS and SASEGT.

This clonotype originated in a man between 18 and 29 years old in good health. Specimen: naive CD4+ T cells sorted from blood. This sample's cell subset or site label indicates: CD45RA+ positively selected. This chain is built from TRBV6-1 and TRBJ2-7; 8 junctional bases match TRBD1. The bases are TGTGCCAGCAGTGCCTATACCGGGACAGGCGGCGACGAGCAGTACTTC. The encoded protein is CASSAYTGTGGDEQYF.